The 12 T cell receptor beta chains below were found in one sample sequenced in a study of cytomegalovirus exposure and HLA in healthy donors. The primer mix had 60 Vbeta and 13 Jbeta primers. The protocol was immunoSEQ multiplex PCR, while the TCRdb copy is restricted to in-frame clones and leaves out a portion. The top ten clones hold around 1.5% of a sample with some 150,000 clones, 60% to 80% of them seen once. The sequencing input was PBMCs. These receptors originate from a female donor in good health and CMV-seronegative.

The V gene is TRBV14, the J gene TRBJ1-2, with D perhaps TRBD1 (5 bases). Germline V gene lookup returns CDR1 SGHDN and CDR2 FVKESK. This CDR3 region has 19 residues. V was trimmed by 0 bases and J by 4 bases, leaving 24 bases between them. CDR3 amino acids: CASSQDPAPPIRASYGYTF. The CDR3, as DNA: TGTGCCAGCAGCCAAGATCCCGCTCCCCCTATCAGGGCTTCCTATGGCTACACCTTC.

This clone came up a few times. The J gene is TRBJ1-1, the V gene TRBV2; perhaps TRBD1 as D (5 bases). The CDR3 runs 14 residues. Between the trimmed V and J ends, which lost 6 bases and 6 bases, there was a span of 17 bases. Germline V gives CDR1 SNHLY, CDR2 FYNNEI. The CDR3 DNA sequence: TGTGCCAGCAGGGCACAGGATAGGGCAGCTGAAGCTTTCTTT. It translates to CASRAQDRAAEAFF.

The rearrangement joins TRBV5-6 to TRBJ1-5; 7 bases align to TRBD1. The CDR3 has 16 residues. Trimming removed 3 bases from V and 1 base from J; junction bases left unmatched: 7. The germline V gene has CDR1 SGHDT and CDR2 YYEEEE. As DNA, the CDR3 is TGTGCCAGCAGCTCCAGAAGACAGGGAAGCAATCAGCCCCAGCATTTT. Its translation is CASSSRRQGSNQPQHF.

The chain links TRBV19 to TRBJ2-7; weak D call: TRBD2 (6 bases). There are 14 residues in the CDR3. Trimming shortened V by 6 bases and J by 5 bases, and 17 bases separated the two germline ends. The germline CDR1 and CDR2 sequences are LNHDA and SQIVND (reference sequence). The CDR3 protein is CASRDEGGGNEQYF. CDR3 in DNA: TGTGCCAGTAGGGATGAGGGCGGAGGGAACGAGCAGTACTTC.

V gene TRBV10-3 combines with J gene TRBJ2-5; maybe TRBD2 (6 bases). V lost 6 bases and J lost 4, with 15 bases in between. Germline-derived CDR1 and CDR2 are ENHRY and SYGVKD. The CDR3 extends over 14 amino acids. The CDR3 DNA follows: TGTGCCATCAGGGCCAGTGAGGGAGGAGAGACCCAGTACTTC. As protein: CAIRASEGGETQYF.

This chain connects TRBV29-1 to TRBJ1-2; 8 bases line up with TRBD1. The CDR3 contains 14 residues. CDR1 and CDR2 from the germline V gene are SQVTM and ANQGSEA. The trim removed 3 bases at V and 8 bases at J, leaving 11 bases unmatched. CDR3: CSVESGRGLKGYTF. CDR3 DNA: TGCAGCGTTGAGTCGGGCAGGGGGCTGAAGGGCTACACCTTC.

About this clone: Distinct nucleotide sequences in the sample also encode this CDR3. In nucleotides, the CDR3 is TGCGCCAGCAGCTTAGGACAGGGGGCCTATGGCTACACCTTC. Encoded protein: CASSLGQGAYGYTF. V is TRBV5-1 and J is TRBJ1-2; 11 nucleotides match TRBD1. Germline trimming cut 2 bases from V and 4 bases from J; bases unmatched to any gene: 1. The CDR3 length is 14 residues. CDR1 is SGHRS and CDR2 is YFSETQ in the germline V gene.

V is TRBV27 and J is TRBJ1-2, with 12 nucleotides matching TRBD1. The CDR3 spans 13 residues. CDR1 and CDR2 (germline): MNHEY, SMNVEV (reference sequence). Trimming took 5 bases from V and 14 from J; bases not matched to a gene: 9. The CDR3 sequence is CASSAGTGGARTF. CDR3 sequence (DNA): TGTGCCAGCAGTGCCGGGACAGGGGGCGCGCGGACCTTC.

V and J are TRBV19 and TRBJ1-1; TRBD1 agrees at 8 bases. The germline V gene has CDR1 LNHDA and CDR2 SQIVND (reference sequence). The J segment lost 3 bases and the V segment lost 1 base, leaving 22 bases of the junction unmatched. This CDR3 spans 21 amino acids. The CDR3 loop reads CASSIGRSRSRDRGWDTEAFF. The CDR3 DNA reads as TGTGCCAGTAGTATAGGGCGGTCGCGGTCCCGAGACAGGGGCTGGGACACTGAAGCTTTCTTT.

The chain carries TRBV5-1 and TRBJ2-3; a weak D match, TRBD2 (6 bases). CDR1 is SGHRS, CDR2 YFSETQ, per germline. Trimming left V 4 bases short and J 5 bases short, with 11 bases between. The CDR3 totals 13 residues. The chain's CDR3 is CASSASVKDTQYF. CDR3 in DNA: TGCGCCAGCAGCGCTAGCGTCAAAGATACGCAGTATTTT.

CDR3 sequence: CASSHTGQRSSYNEQFF. CDR3 coding DNA: TGCGCCAGCAGTCATACGGGACAGAGAAGCTCCTACAATGAGCAGTTCTTC. J is TRBJ2-1 and V is TRBV5-1, with TRBD1 matching over 7 bases. The CDR3 sequence is 17 residues long. CDR1 SGHRS and CDR2 YFSETQ come from the germline V gene. The trim removed 5 bases at V and 0 bases at J, leaving 11 bases unmatched.

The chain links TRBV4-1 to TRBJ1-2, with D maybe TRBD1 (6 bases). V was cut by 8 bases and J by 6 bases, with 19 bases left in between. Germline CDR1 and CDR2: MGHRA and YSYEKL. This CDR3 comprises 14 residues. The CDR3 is CASLGQGIRNGYTF. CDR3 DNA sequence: TGCGCCAGCCTTGGGCAGGGGATACGTAATGGCTACACCTTC.